Below, 14 T cell receptor beta chains from the same sample are listed, as sequenced in a study of cytomegalovirus exposure and HLA in healthy donors listed by TCRdb under 2017. Libraries were made using the immunoSEQ multiplex PCR assay. A mixture of 60 forward primers for TCR Vbeta segments and 13 reverse primers for TCR Jbeta segments was used in the multiplex PCR. TCRdb stores this immuneACCESS table with in-frame sequences only. Part of the clones is absent; in the studies checked, under half of the shortfall reflects unresolved V genes, and no reason is known for the rest. Counted in this sample were just over 150,000 clones; 80% of them appeared once. The ten largest clones represent 6.3% of the sample. Sequencing was done on a sample of PBMCs. These receptors all stem from a male donor in good health and CMV-seropositive.

This chain connects TRBV4-1 to TRBJ1-2, with D perhaps matching TRBD1 (5 bases). CDR1 and CDR2 from the germline V gene are MGHRA and YSYEKL. The CDR3 extends over 15 amino acids. V was pared by 0 bases and J by 4 bases, with 12 bases between. The CDR3 sequence is CASSQDPAGSYGYTF. The CDR3 nucleotides are TGCGCCAGCAGCCAAGATCCGGCAGGGTCCTATGGCTACACCTTC.

The chain carries TRBV7-3 and TRBJ2-2; 9 nucleotides agree with TRBD1. The CDR3 runs 13 residues. Germline V lookup: CDR1 SGHTA, CDR2 FQGTGA. Germline trimming cut 10 bases from V and 5 bases from J; bases unmatched to any gene: 5. This CDR3 reads CATRDRVTGELFF. CDR3 coding DNA: TGTGCCACCAGGGACAGGGTAACCGGGGAGCTGTTTTTT.

In this sample, this clone turned up a few times. This chain links TRBV5-1 with TRBJ1-2, with TRBD1 identical over 8 bases. Germline assignment: CDR1 SGHRS and CDR2 YFSETQ. This CDR3 is 12 amino acids long. V lost 4 bases, J lost 8 bases, and 4 bases stayed unmatched. CDR3 DNA sequence: TGCGCCAGCAGCCCAGGGGGCGGCGGCTACACCTTC. Protein product: CASSPGGGGYTF.

This clone was counted between two and nine times. The V gene is TRBV19, the J gene TRBJ2-7, with a weak D call TRBD1 (8 bases). This CDR3 is built from 14 residues. With 4 bases removed from V and 6 bases from J, the gap between germline ends came to 16 bases. Germline-derived CDR1 and CDR2 are LNHDA and SQIVND (reference sequence). The CDR3 region has the DNA TGTGCCAGTAGTACCCACAGGGGGAGGGTCGAGCAGTACTTC. As protein: CASSTHRGRVEQYF.

This chain joins TRBV19 and TRBJ1-1; D is ambiguous. Trimming removed 1 base from V and 0 bases from J, with 9 bases in between. The CDR3 covers 15 residues. Germline CDR1 reads LNHDA; CDR2 reads SQIVND (reference sequence). The DNA of the CDR3 is TGTGCCAGTAGTATAGTGCGGGCCATGAACACTGAAGCTTTCTTT. Amino acids: CASSIVRAMNTEAFF.

This clone was seen more than once but under ten times. This chain uses TRBV18 with TRBJ1-4; 8 positions match TRBD1. There are 16 residues in the CDR3. In germline, CDR1 is KGHSH, CDR2 LQKENI. Trimming took 3 bases from V and 7 from J; bases not matched to a gene: 10. The CDR3 DNA reads as TGTGCCAGCTCACCCCGGTTGGACAGGGACGGTGAAAAACTGTTTTTT. This sequence encodes CASSPRLDRDGEKLFF.

The chain joins TRBV5-1 to TRBJ2-5, with TRBD1 matching over 7 bases. The CDR3 has 13 residues. CDR1 and CDR2 from the germline V gene are SGHRS and YFSETQ. J was trimmed by 5 bases and V by 3 bases; bases with no gene match: 4. Here the CDR3 reads CASSSTGSETQYF. For the CDR3, the DNA is TGCGCCAGCAGCTCGACAGGGTCGGAGACCCAGTACTTC.

The V gene is TRBV6-5, the J gene TRBJ2-5; 9 bases fit TRBD1. The ends lost 6 bases at V and 5 bases at J; junction bases unmatched: 10. Germline CDR1 MNHEY, CDR2 SVGAGI. The CDR3 runs 15 residues. CDR3 DNA: TGTGCCAGCAGGCCCCACAGGGGGCGCGATGAGACCCAGTACTTC. Its protein product is CASRPHRGRDETQYF.

The chain recombines TRBV6-5 with TRBJ2-7, with D perhaps matching TRBD1 (5 bases). The CDR3 extends over 14 amino acids. Trimming pared 5 bases from V and 0 bases from J, leaving 11 bases between. The germline V gene has CDR1 MNHEY and CDR2 SVGAGI. The CDR3 is CASSRRTPSYEQYF. DNA for the CDR3: TGTGCCAGCAGTCGCCGGACACCCTCCTACGAGCAGTACTTC.

The CDR3 reads CASGGGTGGAGGYTF. The CDR3 nucleotides read TGTGCCAGCGGCGGCGGGACAGGGGGCGCCGGTGGCTACACCTTC. This chain links TRBV27 with TRBJ1-2; 12 bases line up with TRBD1. V was pared by 8 bases and J by 7 bases, with 11 bases of the junction left unmatched. CDR1 is MNHEY and CDR2 is SMNVEV in the germline V gene (reference sequence). CDR3 length equals 15 residues.

The rearrangement uses TRBV19 and TRBJ1-1, with 7 bases matching TRBD1. The CDR3 consists of 13 residues. Germline V gives CDR1 LNHDA, CDR2 SQIVND (reference sequence). V trimming: 6 bases; J trimming: 0 bases; junction bases outside the gene matches: 1. CDR3 nucleotides: TGTGCCAGTAGGGACAGGCTGAACACTGAAGCTTTCTTT. Its protein product is CASRDRLNTEAFF.

This clone has more than one count but fewer than ten. V is TRBV6-5 and J is TRBJ1-2; TRBD1 matches at 7 bases. Germline V gene data show CDR1 as MNHEY and CDR2 as SVGAGI. The CDR3 extends over 13 amino acids. Unmatched junction bases numbered 4, after V lost 5 bases and J lost 4 bases. The CDR3 sequence: CASSRDSGYGYTF. The CDR3 DNA sequence: TGTGCCAGCAGTCGGGACAGCGGCTATGGCTACACCTTC.

The rearrangement links TRBV7-9 to TRBJ1-5, with a weak D call TRBD1 (6 bases). The CDR3 runs to 14 residues. Germline CDR1 SEHNR, CDR2 FQNEAQ (reference sequence). The V end was cut by 5 bases, the J end by 1 base, with 9 bases between. CDR3 residues: CASSRGGSNQPQHF. The CDR3 bases are TGTGCCAGCAGCCGGGGGGGCAGCAATCAGCCCCAGCATTTT. Filled out from reference TRBV7-9 and TRBJ1-5, the complete variable domain reads DTGVSQNPRHKITKRGQNVTFRCDPISEHNRLYWYRQTLGQGPEFLTYFQNEAQLEKSRLLSDRFSAERPKGSFSTLEIQRTEQGDSAMYLCASSRGGSNQPQHFGDGTRLSIL.

Only a few counts were recorded for this clone. The chain uses TRBV6-5 and TRBJ1-3, with a weak D call TRBD1 (5 bases). Germline CDR1 and CDR2: MNHEY and SVGAGI. The CDR3 consists of 13 residues. The V end lost 7 bases, the J end lost 3 bases, and 10 bases lay between the germline ends. CDR3 sequence reads: CASTKGFGNTIYF. CDR3 nucleotide sequence: TGTGCCAGCACCAAGGGGTTTGGAAACACCATATATTTT.